The 29 T cell receptor beta chains given below trace back to one sample, sequenced in a study of vaccination effects on CD4 cells after COVID-19 (dated by TCRdb to between 2021 and 2022). To prepare the library, the immunoSEQ multiplex PCR assay was applied. TCRdb took over this immuneACCESS table, retaining in-frame rearrangements with V and J assigned. Such tables are incomplete; in checked studies, under half of the missing clones stem from an unresolved V gene, and the remainder is unexplained. A total of just under 75,000 clones appear in this sample, 65% to 75% of them only once. The leading ten clones occupy less than 3% of the sample. In the ViraFEST assay, PBMC were stimulated with viral peptide pools, and antigen-specific CD4+ T cell clonotypes were then identified by expansion using TCR sequencing. After less than eleven days of culture, CD4+ T cells were isolated with the EasySep CD4+ T cell isolation kit. Negative nucleocapsid antibody results before and after vaccination confirmed that the healthy vaccine recipients had no prior SARS-CoV-2 infection.

The antigens for these receptors are not known. The material was CD4+ T cells from PBMCs cultured with HCoV-NL63 spike peptides, obtained before COVID-19 vaccination. The intended sense of this specimen's cell subset or site label: HCoV-NL63 spike overlapping peptide pool stimulation. Receptors originate from a human donor who received a COVID-19 vaccine.

The chain has TRBV11-1 and TRBJ2-2; D uncertain. Trimming shortened V by 1 base and J by 6 bases, and 9 bases separated the two germline ends. This CDR3 spans 14 amino acids. CDR1 and CDR2 (germline): SGHAT, FQDESV (reference sequence). CDR3 protein: CASSLEGIAGELFF. The CDR3, as DNA: TGTGCCAGCAGCTTAGAAGGGATCGCCGGGGAGCTGTTTTTT. The full variable domain, its missing parts supplied by reference TRBV11-1 and TRBJ2-2, is EAEVAQSPRYKITEKSQAVAFWCDPISGHATLYWYRQILGQGPELLVQFQDESVVDDSQLPKDRFSAERLKGVDSTLKIQPAELGDSAMYLCASSLEGIAGELFFGEGSRLTVL.

This clone came up a few times. The chain joins TRBV19 to TRBJ1-1, with no clear D. Trimming cost V 3 bases and J 11 bases, with 10 bases left between them. The CDR3 totals 11 residues. CDR1 LNHDA and CDR2 SQIVND come from the germline V gene (reference sequence). CDR3 DNA sequence: TGTGCCAGTAGTATGGAGCGTGTGGCTTTCTTT. Protein product: CASSMERVAFF.

The chain links TRBV7-2 to TRBJ2-5, with no clear D. The CDR3 runs 14 residues. CDR1 is SGHTA and CDR2 is FQGNSA in the germline V gene. V was shortened by 1 base and J by 0 bases, with 6 bases between the two germline ends. The DNA of the CDR3 is TGTGCCAGCAGCTTAGGCCGGAACCAAGAGACCCAGTACTTC. It specifies CASSLGRNQETQYF.

The chain has TRBV3-1 (or the pseudogene TRBV3-2) and TRBJ1-1; TRBD1 matches at 8 bases. There are 14 residues in the CDR3. Germline assignment: CDR1 LGHDT and CDR2 YNNKEL (reference sequence). J was trimmed by 4 bases and V by 4 bases; bases with no gene match: 5. CDR3 nucleotides: TGTGCCAGCAGCCGATTGACAGGGGCCACTGAAGCTTTCTTT. Translating it yields CASSRLTGATEAFF.

The gene calls are TRBV21-1 and TRBJ1-1. TRBV21-1 is a listed pseudogene. The CDR3 totals 17 residues. For the CDR3, the DNA is TGTGCCAGCAGCCTACGAAACTTGGGACTTCAGGGCACTGAAGCTTTCTTT. Protein product: CASSLRNLGLQGTEAFF.

The chain carries TRBV5-6 and TRBJ2-7; D gene uncertain. The CDR3 runs 15 residues. The germline gives CDR1 SGHDT, CDR2 YYEEEE. Trimming removed 4 bases from V and 3 bases from J, with 17 bases in between. The CDR3 loop reads CASSKSRSIIYEQYV. In DNA form, the CDR3 reads TGTGCCAGCAGCAAATCAAGATCCATCATCTACGAGCAGTACGTC.

The genes are TRBV2 and TRBJ2-3; D may be TRBD1 or TRBD2 (5 bases each). The V end was cut by 6 bases, the J end by 4 bases, with 11 bases between. The V gene's germline CDR1 is SNHLY and CDR2 FYNNEI. This CDR3 region has 13 residues. The chain's CDR3 is CASSKGPSDTQYF. Written as DNA, the CDR3 is TGTGCCAGCAGCAAGGGACCTTCAGATACGCAGTATTTT.

This CDR3 is CASSSSVGSYNSPLHF. The CDR3 DNA follows: TGTGCCAGCAGTTCATCGGTGGGGTCCTATAATTCACCCCTCCACTTT. The chain couples TRBV28 to TRBJ1-6, with D unclear. Trimming shortened V by 4 bases and J by 1 base, and 11 bases separated the two germline ends. This CDR3 has 16 residues. Germline V gene sequence: CDR1 MDHEN, CDR2 SYDVKM. The full variable domain, with the rest looked up from reference TRBV28 and TRBJ1-6, is DVKVTQSSRYLVKRTGEKVFLECVQDMDHENMFWYRQDPGLGLRLIYFSYDVKMKEKGDIPEGYSVSREKKERFSLILESASTNQTSMYLCASSSSVGSYNSPLHFGNGTRLTVT.

The chain recombines TRBV7-3 with TRBJ2-7; the match to TRBD2 covers 9 bases. The J segment lost 2 bases and the V segment lost 2 bases, leaving 10 bases of the junction unmatched. The CDR3 is made up of 17 amino acids. Looked up from germline, CDR1 is SGHTA and CDR2 is FQGTGA. The CDR3 nucleotides read TGTGCCAGCAGCTTATGCGGCGGGGGGGAACCACCCTACGAGCAGTACGTC. This translates into CASSLCGGGEPPYEQYV.

The V gene is TRBV18, the J gene TRBJ2-7; 7 nucleotides match TRBD2. The V segment lost 2 bases and the J segment 0 bases; nucleotides outside the gene matches: 4. This CDR3 region has 15 residues. The V gene's germline CDR1 is KGHSH and CDR2 LQKENI. The CDR3 reads CASSPRPSGSYEQYV. The CDR3 DNA reads as TGTGCCAGCTCACCAAGGCCTAGCGGCTCCTACGAGCAGTACGTC.

By share of the sample, this clone is large. The chain carries TRBV19 and TRBJ2-2; D ambiguous. The CDR3 loop spans 13 amino acids. Germline V gene lookup returns CDR1 LNHDA and CDR2 SQIVND (reference sequence). V was shortened by 2 bases and J by 8 bases, with 9 bases between the two germline ends. In DNA form, the CDR3 reads TGTGCCAGTAGTATACAGGTAACAGGGGAGCTGTTTTTT. This sequence encodes CASSIQVTGELFF.

This chain uses TRBV12-5 with TRBJ2-3, with D perhaps TRBD1 (7 bases). The CDR3 extends over 16 amino acids. Germline CDR1 reads LGHNT; CDR2 reads FRNRAP. V lost 1 base to trimming and J lost 2 bases, with 13 bases between them. The CDR3 DNA sequence: TGTGCTAGTGGTTTGGCCCAGGGGGGTTACACAGATACGCAGTATTTT. It encodes CASGLAQGGYTDTQYF.

The V gene is TRBV5-1, the J gene TRBJ2-5; tentatively, D is TRBD2 (7 bases). The V and J ends lost 2 bases and 5 bases respectively, with 13 bases between them. The CDR3 extends over 14 amino acids. Germline V gene data show CDR1 as SGHRS and CDR2 as YFSETQ. This CDR3 reads CASSFTGGRETQYF. For the CDR3, the DNA is TGCGCCAGCAGCTTTACGGGGGGCCGGGAGACCCAGTACTTC. The whole variable domain, filled in from reference TRBV5-1 and TRBJ2-5, reads KAGVTQTPRYLIKTRGQQVTLSCSPISGHRSVSWYQQTPGQGLQFLFEYFSETQRNKGNFPGRFSGRQFSNSRSEMNVSTLELGDSALYLCASSFTGGRETQYFGPGTRLLVL.

V usage is TRBV7-2 and J usage is TRBJ2-3, with a possible D match to TRBD1 (5 bases). This CDR3 has 15 amino acids. Germline CDR1 SGHTA, CDR2 FQGNSA. Deletions cut 5 bases from V and 2 bases from J, with 14 bases between. CDR3 in amino acids: CASSGDWGHTDTQYF. The CDR3 DNA is TGTGCCAGCAGCGGCGACTGGGGCCACACAGATACGCAGTATTTT.

The V call is TRBV5-1, the J call TRBJ2-3, with D unclear. This CDR3 region has 12 residues. Germline CDR1 and CDR2: SGHRS and YFSETQ. Trimming removed 0 bases at V and 5 bases at J, with 4 bases between. The DNA of the CDR3 is TGCGCCAGCAGCTTGGTTGGAGATACGCAGTATTTT. Protein: CASSLVGDTQYF.

V is TRBV2 and J is TRBJ2-5; no clear D gene. This CDR3 is 14 amino acids long. The V gene lost 6 bases and the J gene lost 0 bases, with 11 bases spanning the gap. Germline CDR1 is SNHLY and CDR2 is FYNNEI. CDR3 DNA sequence: TGTGCCAGCAGCGTCGGGCCTAACCAAGAGACCCAGTACTTC. It codes for CASSVGPNQETQYF.

The V call is TRBV21-1, the J call TRBJ1-2; the DNA was not used to check the table's D call, TRBD1. TRBV21-1 is an annotated pseudogene. This CDR3 comprises 16 residues. This chain's CDR3 is CASSKEGAAINYGYTF. The DNA for the CDR3 is TGTGCCAGCAGCAAAGAGGGGGCGGCCATTAACTATGGCTACACCTTC.

The CDR3 loop is CASSYSGGPNEKLFF. The CDR3 DNA sequence: TGTGCCAGCAGTTACTCGGGGGGGCCTAATGAAAAACTGTTTTTT. The chain has TRBV6-5 and TRBJ1-4; D might be TRBD1 (6 bases). The CDR3 contains 15 residues. Germline V lookup: CDR1 MNHEY, CDR2 SVGAGI. Trimming took off 0 bases at V and 3 bases at J, with 8 bases between the two ends.

V gene TRBV7-9 combines with J gene TRBJ2-1; 7 bases line up with TRBD1. Germline CDR1 reads SEHNR; CDR2 reads FQNEAQ (reference sequence). The CDR3 has 13 amino acids. Germline trimming cut 5 bases from V and 9 bases from J; bases unmatched to any gene: 7. DNA of the CDR3: TGTGCCAGCAGCCTAGACAGGGTTGGTGAGCAGTTCTTC. As protein: CASSLDRVGEQFF. The full variable domain, in which reference TRBV7-9 and TRBJ2-1 provide the parts outside the CDR3, is DTGVSQNPRHKITKRGQNVTFRCDPISEHNRLYWYRQTLGQGPEFLTYFQNEAQLEKSRLLSDRFSAERPKGSFSTLEIQRTEQGDSAMYLCASSLDRVGEQFFGPGTRLTVL.

The gene calls are TRBV18 and TRBJ1-6; D unresolved. The germline gives CDR1 KGHSH, CDR2 LQKENI. This CDR3 is 19 amino acids long. The ends were cut back, 6 bases at V and 5 bases at J, with 26 bases in the middle. In nucleotides, the CDR3 is TGTGCCAGCTCGGGCCTCCGAGCTACCCCGACCGCGAATAATTCACCCCTCCACTTT. This encodes CASSGLRATPTANNSPLHF.

The chain recombines TRBV4-1 with TRBJ2-4, with 7 bases matching TRBD2. The CDR3 extends over 12 amino acids. J was trimmed by 1 base and V by 10 bases; bases with no gene match: 1. CDR1 and CDR2 (germline): MGHRA, YSYEKL. CDR3 sequence: CATAGAKNIQYF. The CDR3 DNA reads TGCGCCACAGCGGGGGCCAAAAACATTCAGTACTTC.

The chain combines TRBV19 with TRBJ1-2; 7 positions agree with TRBD1. The CDR3 is 15 amino acids. Germline CDR1 is LNHDA and CDR2 is SQIVND (reference sequence). V lost 6 bases to trimming and J lost 7 bases; unmatched junction nucleotides: 14. The CDR3, as DNA: TGTGCCAGTAGCGAGACGGACAGGAGAGCCCGTGGCTACACCTTC. Amino acids: CASSETDRRARGYTF.

The V and J genes are TRBV3-1 (or the pseudogene TRBV3-2) and TRBJ1-5; D ambiguous. The CDR3 is 13 amino acids. Germline CDR1 is LGHDT and CDR2 is YNNKEL (reference sequence). Trimming took off 2 bases at V and 0 bases at J, with 2 bases between the two ends. CDR3 coding DNA: TGTGCCAGCAGCCAAAATAGCAATCAGCCCCAGCATTTT. Protein sequence: CASSQNSNQPQHF.

The V gene is TRBV4-1, the J gene TRBJ1-5; D possibly corresponds to TRBD1 (5 bases). The ends were cut back, 0 bases at V and 4 bases at J, with 10 bases in the middle. The CDR3 has 15 residues. The germline gives CDR1 MGHRA, CDR2 YSYEKL. CDR3 nucleotide sequence: TGCGCCAGCAGCCAAGATCGAGACAGAAATCAGCCCCAGCATTTT. This gives the protein CASSQDRDRNQPQHF.

This chain uses TRBV18 with TRBJ2-3; D is uncertain. In germline, CDR1 is KGHSH, CDR2 LQKENI. V was pared by 5 bases and J by 3 bases, with 6 bases between. CDR3 length equals 12 residues. CDR3 sequence (DNA): TGTGCCAGCTCATCAGATACAGATACGCAGTATTTT. Its protein is CASSSDTDTQYF.

CDR3 loop: CASSSGTGNNEQFF. The CDR3 coding sequence is TGTGCCAGCTCATCCGGGACAGGGAACAATGAGCAGTTCTTC. The chain joins TRBV18 to TRBJ2-1; 9 bases are a match to TRBD1. Germline values: CDR1 KGHSH, CDR2 LQKENI. The V and J ends lost 5 bases and 5 bases, in that order; junction bases with no gene match: 4. This CDR3 has 14 amino acids.

This chain uses TRBV24-1 with TRBJ1-2; D is ambiguous. The V gene's germline CDR1 is KGHDR and CDR2 SFDVKD. V was cut by 4 bases and J by 8 bases, with 16 bases left in between. CDR3 length: 14 residues. CDR3 residues: CATSDPPGQSGYTF. CDR3 coding DNA: TGTGCCACCAGTGACCCTCCGGGTCAGAGCGGCTACACCTTC.

This clone has a handful of counts. The rearrangement joins TRBV5-4 to TRBJ1-2, with 10 bases fitting TRBD1. Germline trimming cut 0 bases from V and 6 bases from J; bases unmatched to any gene: 5. The CDR3 length is 15 residues. The germline V gene encodes CDR1 SGHNT and CDR2 YYREEE (reference sequence). CDR3 sequence (DNA): TGTGCCAGCAGCTTGGAGACAGGGGGCGCGGATGGCTACACCTTC. Translated, it gives CASSLETGGADGYTF.

This chain joins TRBV11-2 and TRBJ2-7; D possibly corresponds to TRBD1 (6 bases). Looked up from germline, CDR1 is SGHAT and CDR2 is FQNNGV. The CDR3 runs to 15 residues. V lost 1 base, J lost 2 bases, and 12 bases lay in between. The CDR3 reads CASSLAGQRAYEQYV. The DNA for the CDR3 is TGTGCCAGCAGCTTAGCTGGACAGAGAGCCTACGAGCAGTACGTC.